This TCR beta chain was obtained from a study of blood T cell repertoires in COVID-19. The J segment lost 6 bases and the V segment lost 4 bases, leaving 11 bases of the junction unmatched. Germline-derived CDR1 and CDR2 are SGHVS and FQNEAQ. The CDR3 consists of 15 residues. Sequencing was performed with immunoSEQ multiplex PCR; in TCRdb, only in-frame clones are kept and a portion is missing. Of under 200,000 clones listed, around 83% are singletons. J is TRBJ1-2 and V is TRBV7-8, with 7 bases that match TRBD1. Sequences were obtained from peripheral blood. The receptor was derived from a young man with acute or convalescent COVID-19. CDR3 in amino acids: CASSSQYRGLDGYTF. The CDR3 DNA is TGTGCCAGCAGCTCCCAATACAGGGGTTTAGATGGCTACACCTTC.